What follows are 5 T cell receptor beta chains derived from one specimen sequenced in a study of beta chain features in type 1 diabetes. Every bit of the isolated RNA underwent reverse transcription, so sequencing read expressed TCRB transcripts. Assay: immunoSEQ multiplex PCR; the TCRdb copy retains only in-frame clones and omits some. This sample yields 810,000 or so clones, of which under 20% are seen a single time; 0.02% to 0.03% belongs to the top ten. The sample consisted of naive CD4+ T cells from blood. Receptors originate from a young woman in good health.

V and J are TRBV7-9 and TRBJ1-2; no reliable D call. V lost 0 bases and J 4 bases, leaving 9 bases between the germline ends. This CDR3 has 14 amino acids. Germline CDR1 is SEHNR and CDR2 is FQNEAQ (reference sequence). The CDR3 DNA reads as TGTGCCAGCAGCTTAGCGGGCAGGAGCTATGGCTACACCTTC. It encodes CASSLAGRSYGYTF.

This clone was observed a handful of times. The chain has TRBV7-3 and TRBJ2-1, with 8 bases fitting TRBD2. V was clipped by 6 bases and J by 6 bases; unmatched bases: 16. The CDR3 runs 17 residues. From germline, CDR1 is SGHTA and CDR2 FQGTGA. CDR3 amino acids: CASSPNARTSNLNEQFF. The CDR3 coding sequence is TGTGCCAGCAGTCCTAACGCCCGGACTAGCAACCTCAATGAGCAGTTCTTC.

The chain joins TRBV5-4 to TRBJ1-1; D is possibly TRBD1 (6 bases). The V gene's germline CDR1 is SGHNT and CDR2 YYREEE (reference sequence). This CDR3 has 16 residues. V dropped 4 bases and J dropped 0 bases, with 16 bases sitting between them. CDR3 amino acids: CASSGTGAQLNTEAFF. CDR3 DNA: TGTGCCAGCAGCGGAACGGGGGCCCAATTGAACACTGAAGCTTTCTTT.

The chain uses TRBV28 and TRBJ1-2; 11 bases align to TRBD1. The CDR3 sequence is 14 residues long. CDR1 is MDHEN and CDR2 is SYDVKM in the germline V gene. Trimming took 8 bases from V and 6 from J; bases not matched to a gene: 8. The DNA for the CDR3 is TGTGCCAGCCGGACAGGGGGCGCAAGAAATGGCTACACCTTC. Protein sequence: CASRTGGARNGYTF.

The chain recombines TRBV28 with TRBJ2-5; 13 bases are shared with TRBD2. The J segment lost 5 bases and the V segment lost 5 bases, leaving 8 bases of the junction unmatched. CDR1 is MDHEN, CDR2 SYDVKM, per germline. This CDR3 spans 16 amino acids. CDR3 coding DNA: TGTGCCAGCAGTCTTGGACTAGCGGGAGAGTTCGAGACCCAGTACTTC. Translation: CASSLGLAGEFETQYF.